A selection of T cell receptor beta chains follows, all from one sample in a study of blood T cell repertoires in COVID-19. Clones were read by immunoSEQ multiplex PCR, and TCRdb kept only the in-frame ones, dropping some. This sample has about 270,000 clones; around 90% occur once, and the top ten carry 2% to 2.5%. The sample was PBMCs or T cells enriched from blood (not recorded which). The receptors come from a woman in her fifties or sixties in a cohort exposed to, infected with or recovered from COVID-19 (not recorded which). CDR3s include the opening cysteine and the closing phenylalanine or tryptophan. Fields, in order: D gene, clone size, V gene, J gene, CDR3 DNA, CDR3 protein. A D gene is named only where the DNA matches it firmly. Size is omitted from some rows. Given values are once, few, many or a class for expanded clones.

>TRBD1|once|TRBV10-2|TRBJ1-3
TGCGCCAGCGGGACAGGTAGCTCTGGAAACACCATATATTTT
CASGTGSSGNTIYF
>TRBD2|NA|TRBV4-1|TRBJ2-3
TGCGCCAGCAGCCAAGATAGGGCGACTAGCGGGATCCGAACAGATACGCAGTATTTT
CASSQDRATSGIRTDTQYF
>TRBD2|once|TRBV19|TRBJ2-7
TGTGCCAGTAGTATAGGACCAGCGGGAGTTTCCTACGAGCAGTACTTC
CASSIGPAGVSYEQYF
>NA|NA|TRBV6-4|TRBJ2-7
TGTGCCAGCAGCCCGGAGGGAGGGGGGTCCTACGAGCAGTACTTC
CASSPEGGGSYEQYF
>NA|few|TRBV28|TRBJ1-5
TGTGCCAGCAGTGCTTTACAGGGTTCCAATCAGCCCCAGCATTTT
CASSALQGSNQPQHF
>TRBD1|NA|TRBV5-1|TRBJ1-4
TGCGCCAGCAGCTCGAAATACAGGGGGGCGCCTGCAACTAATGAAAAACTGTTTTTT
CASSSKYRGAPATNEKLFF
>NA|NA|TRBV7-2|TRBJ2-3
TGTGCCAGCAGCCCCCGCCCGGGACTTTACACAGATACGCAGTATTTT
CASSPRPGLYTDTQYF
>TRBD2|NA|TRBV3-1/TRBV3-2|TRBJ2-1
TGTGCCAGCAGCCAAGATAATAGCGGGGGGAATGAGCAGTTCTTC
CASSQDNSGGNEQFF
>NA|NA|TRBV19|TRBJ1-5
TGTGCCACCACCGGACTGCGCAATCAGCCCCAGCATTTT
CATTGLRNQPQHF
>TRBD2|NA|TRBV6-2/TRBV6-3|TRBJ2-3
TGTGCCAGCAGTTACCTGTCAGCGGGAGGGGGCACAGATACGCAGTATTTT
CASSYLSAGGGTDTQYF
>NA|few|TRBV19|TRBJ2-7
TGTGCCAGTAGTTCCTGGACAGCTTCCTACGAGCAGTACTTC
CASSSWTASYEQYF
>NA|NA|TRBV24-1|TRBJ1-5
TGTGCCACCAGTGATCCCCCGACAGGCCAGCCCCAGCATTTT
CATSDPPTGQPQHF
>TRBD2|once|TRBV4-1|TRBJ2-5
TGCGCCAGCAGCCAAGTGGGGGGGGGAGGATTTACTTTGCGAGAGACCCAGTACTTC
CASSQVGGGGFTLRETQYF
>TRBD1|NA|TRBV10-3|TRBJ2-7
TGTGCCATCAGTGAAGAGACAGGGGGCTCCTACGAGCAGTACTTC
CAISEETGGSYEQYF
>NA|NA|TRBV11-2|TRBJ2-3
TGTGCCAGCAGCTCCGGTGGGGCAGACACAGATACGCAGTATTTT
CASSSGGADTDTQYF
>NA|NA|TRBV6-2/TRBV6-3|TRBJ1-2
TGTGCCAGCAGTCCCCAACAGGGTTCCTATGGCTACACCTTC
CASSPQQGSYGYTF
>NA|NA|TRBV18|TRBJ1-2
TGTGCCAGCTCACCATTAAGCGGCAGCGAAACTAACTATGGCTACACCTTC
CASSPLSGSETNYGYTF
>NA|NA|TRBV27|TRBJ1-3
TGTGCCAGCAGTTTAAAGGGGGTCTCAAGCTTCTCTGGAAACACCATATATTTT
CASSLKGVSSFSGNTIYF
>NA|NA|TRBV5-6|TRBJ1-2
TGTGCCAGCAGCTCGAGCTGGGGGGACGGCTACACCTTC
CASSSSWGDGYTF
>TRBD2|NA|TRBV7-2|TRBJ2-1
TGTGCCAGCAGTCCGACTAGCAGTTCCTACAATGAGCAGTTCTTC
CASSPTSSSYNEQFF
>TRBD1|few|TRBV20-1|TRBJ1-5
TGCAGTGCTAGTCCCACAGGGGGCCGGGAGCCCCAGCATTTT
CSASPTGGREPQHF
>NA|NA|TRBV5-1|TRBJ2-7
TGCGCCAGCAAGGGGGACAACTCCTACGAGCAGTACTTC
CASKGDNSYEQYF
>TRBD1|NA|TRBV7-2|TRBJ2-1
TGTGCCAGCAGCTCCTTTTGGACAGGTTCCTACAATGAGCAGTTCTTC
CASSSFWTGSYNEQFF
>NA|NA|TRBV14|TRBJ2-7
TGTGCCAGCAGCCAGGGCCGGGAGCAGTACTTC
CASSQGREQYF
>NA|NA|TRBV23-1|TRBJ1-1
TGCGCCAGCAGTCTGTCCCTTTTGAACACTGAAGCTTTCTTT
CASSLSLLNTEAFF
>NA|NA|TRBV19|TRBJ2-2
TGTGCCAGTGGCATTCTGCTCGGGGAGCTGTTTTTT
CASGILLGELFF
>TRBD1|NA|TRBV5-8|TRBJ1-4
TGTGCCAGCAGCTACCAGACAGGGGGACGCGAAAAACTGTTTTTT
CASSYQTGGREKLFF
>TRBD2|NA|TRBV30|TRBJ2-2
TGTGCCTGGAGTGTTAAGCGGGAGGCCTACACCGGGGAGCTGTTTTTT
CAWSVKREAYTGELFF
>TRBD2|once|TRBV28|TRBJ2-7
TGTGCCAGCAGTTTTACCCCCGAACTAGCGGGAACACCCTACGAGCAGTACTTC
CASSFTPELAGTPYEQYF
>TRBD1|NA|TRBV10-3|TRBJ1-2
TGTGCCATTTTTTCCGGGACAGGGGGATCCTATGGCTACACCTTC
CAIFSGTGGSYGYTF
>TRBD2|NA|TRBV27|TRBJ2-3
TGTGCCAGCAGCCAGCGGGAGGTGGCAGATACGCAGTATTTT
CASSQREVADTQYF
>TRBD1|NA|TRBV7-9|TRBJ2-7
TGTGCCAGCAGAAGGAGACAGGGGGACGAGCAGTACTTC
CASRRRQGDEQYF
>TRBD2|NA|TRBV9|TRBJ2-4
TGTGCCAGCAGCCCCGGACTAGCGGCCCCTGTCTCAGCGCTAGCCAAAAACATTCAGTACTTC
CASSPGLAAPVSALAKNIQYF
>NA|NA|TRBV10-1|TRBJ2-2
TGCGCCAGCAGGGGCAGGGAAGGCACCGGGGAGCTGTTTTTT
CASRGREGTGELFF
>TRBD1|NA|TRBV18|TRBJ2-1
TGTGCCAGCTCACCACTGGACAGGGGTTCCTACAATGAGCAGTTCTTC
CASSPLDRGSYNEQFF
>NA|NA|TRBV18|TRBJ1-4
TGTGCCAGCTCCCCCAGTGCAACTAATGAAAAACTGTTTTTT
CASSPSATNEKLFF
>NA|NA|TRBV3-1/TRBV3-2|TRBJ1-1
TGTGCCAGCAGCGCAAGAGGCTTCACAATGAACACTGAAGCTTTCTTT
CASSARGFTMNTEAFF
>NA|NA|TRBV7-3|TRBJ2-5
TGTGCCAGCAGCTTAAGGGGCACAGGGCGTCAAGAGACCCAGTACTTC
CASSLRGTGRQETQYF
>NA|NA|TRBV5-1|TRBJ2-1
TGCGCCAGCAGCTTAGCGGTTAATTCCTACAATGAGCAGTTCTTC
CASSLAVNSYNEQFF
>TRBD2|NA|TRBV5-1|TRBJ2-7
TGCGCCAGCAGCCCCTTAAGCGGGGGGTACGAGCAGTACTTC
CASSPLSGGYEQYF
>NA|NA|TRBV3-1/TRBV3-2|TRBJ2-5
TGTGCCAGCAGCCAAGATCCGGGAAGGGAGACCCAGTACTTC
CASSQDPGRETQYF